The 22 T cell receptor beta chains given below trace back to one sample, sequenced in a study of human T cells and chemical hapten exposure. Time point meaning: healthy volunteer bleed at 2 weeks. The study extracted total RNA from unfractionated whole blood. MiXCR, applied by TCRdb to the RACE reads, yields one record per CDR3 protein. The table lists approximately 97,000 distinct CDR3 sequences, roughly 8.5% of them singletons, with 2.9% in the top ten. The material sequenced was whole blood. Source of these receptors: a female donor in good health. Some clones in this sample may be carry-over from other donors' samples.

The CDR3 loop reads CSSSGPPEQFF. The DNA of the CDR3 is TGCAGCTCATCCGGGCCTCCCGAGCAGTTCTTC. The chain couples TRBV29-1 to TRBJ2-1; D unresolved. CDR3 size: 11 residues. CDR1 is SQVTM, CDR2 ANQGSEA, per germline. V dropped 8 bases and J dropped 10 bases, with 15 bases sitting between them.

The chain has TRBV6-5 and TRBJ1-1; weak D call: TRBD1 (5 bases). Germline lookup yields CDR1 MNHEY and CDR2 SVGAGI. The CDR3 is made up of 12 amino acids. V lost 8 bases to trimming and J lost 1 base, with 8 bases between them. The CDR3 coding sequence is TGTGCCAGCCGGCAGGGGAACACTGAAGCTTTCTTT. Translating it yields CASRQGNTEAFF.

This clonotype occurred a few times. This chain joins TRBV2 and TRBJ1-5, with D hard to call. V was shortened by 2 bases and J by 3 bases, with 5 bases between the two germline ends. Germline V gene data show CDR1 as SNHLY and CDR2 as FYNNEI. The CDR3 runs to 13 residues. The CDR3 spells CASSERYNQPQHF. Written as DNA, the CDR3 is TGTGCCAGCAGTGAACGTTACAATCAGCCCCAGCATTTT.

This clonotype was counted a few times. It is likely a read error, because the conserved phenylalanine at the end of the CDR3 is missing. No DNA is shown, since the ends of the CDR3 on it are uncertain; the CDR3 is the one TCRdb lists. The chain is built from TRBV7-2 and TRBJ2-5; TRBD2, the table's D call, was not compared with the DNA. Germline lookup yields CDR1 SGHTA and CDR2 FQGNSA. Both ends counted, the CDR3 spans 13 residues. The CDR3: CASSRGRILRHRD.

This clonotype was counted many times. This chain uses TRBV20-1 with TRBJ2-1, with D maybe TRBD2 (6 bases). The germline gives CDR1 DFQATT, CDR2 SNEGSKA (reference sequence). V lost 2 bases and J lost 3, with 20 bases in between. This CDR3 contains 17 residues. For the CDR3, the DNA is TGCAGTGCTAGAAAAGCCTCTCGGGGGTTGATCTACAATGAGCAGTTCTTC. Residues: CSARKASRGLIYNEQFF.

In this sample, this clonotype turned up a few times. CDR3 coding DNA: TGTGCCAGCAGTGAGGGAGGGTCGGTGGGCAATGAGCAGTTCTTC. Amino acid sequence: CASSEGGSVGNEQFF. V is TRBV2 and J is TRBJ2-1; 7 bases are a match to TRBD2. The germline CDR1 and CDR2 sequences are SNHLY and FYNNEI. V was pared by 3 bases and J by 6 bases, with 8 bases of the junction left unmatched. The CDR3 totals 15 residues.

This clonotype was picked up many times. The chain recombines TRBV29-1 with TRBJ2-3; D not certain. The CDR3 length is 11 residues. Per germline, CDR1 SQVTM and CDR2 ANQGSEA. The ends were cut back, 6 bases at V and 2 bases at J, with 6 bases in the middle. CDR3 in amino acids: CSVAITDTQYF. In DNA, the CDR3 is TGCAGCGTCGCGATCACAGATACGCAGTATTTT.

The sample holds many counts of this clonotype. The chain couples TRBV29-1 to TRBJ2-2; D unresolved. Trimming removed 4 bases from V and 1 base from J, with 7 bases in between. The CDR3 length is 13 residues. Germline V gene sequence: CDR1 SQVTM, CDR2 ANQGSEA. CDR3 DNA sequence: TGCAGCGTTGCATGGCAGAACACCGGGGAGCTGTTTTTT. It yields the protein CSVAWQNTGELFF.

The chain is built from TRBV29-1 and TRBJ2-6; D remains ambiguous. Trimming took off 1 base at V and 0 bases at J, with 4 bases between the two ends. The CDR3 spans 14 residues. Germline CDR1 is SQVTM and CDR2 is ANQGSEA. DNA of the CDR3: TGCAGCGTTGAAGGGGGCTCTGGGGCCAACGTCCTGACTTTC. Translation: CSVEGGSGANVLTF.

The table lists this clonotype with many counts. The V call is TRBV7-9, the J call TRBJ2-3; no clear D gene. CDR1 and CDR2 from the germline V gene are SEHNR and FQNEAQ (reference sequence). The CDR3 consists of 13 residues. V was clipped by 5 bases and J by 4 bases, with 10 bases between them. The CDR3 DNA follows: TGTGCCAGCAGCGGTGTAGGGCCAGATACGCAGTATTTT. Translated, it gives CASSGVGPDTQYF.

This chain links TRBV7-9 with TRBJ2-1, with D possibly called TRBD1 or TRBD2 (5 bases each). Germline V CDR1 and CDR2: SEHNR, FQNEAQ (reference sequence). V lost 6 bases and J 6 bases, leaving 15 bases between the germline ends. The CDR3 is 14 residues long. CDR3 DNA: TGTGCCAGCAGACGGGACCGGCGTGTCAATGAGCAGTTCTTC. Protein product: CASRRDRRVNEQFF.

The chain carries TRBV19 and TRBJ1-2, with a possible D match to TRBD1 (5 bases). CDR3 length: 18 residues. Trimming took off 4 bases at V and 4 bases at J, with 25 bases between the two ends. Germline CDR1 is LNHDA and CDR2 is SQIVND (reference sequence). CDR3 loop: CASSRKAPGSLLGYGYTF. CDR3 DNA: TGTGCCAGTAGTAGAAAGGCCCCAGGGAGTCTTTTGGGCTATGGCTACACCTTC. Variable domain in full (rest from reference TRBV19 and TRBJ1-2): DGGITQSPKYLFRKEGQNVTLSCEQNLNHDAMYWYRQDPGQGLRLIYYSQIVNDFQKGDIAEGYSVSREKKESFPLTVTSAQKNPTAFYLCASSRKAPGSLLGYGYTFGSGTRLTVV.

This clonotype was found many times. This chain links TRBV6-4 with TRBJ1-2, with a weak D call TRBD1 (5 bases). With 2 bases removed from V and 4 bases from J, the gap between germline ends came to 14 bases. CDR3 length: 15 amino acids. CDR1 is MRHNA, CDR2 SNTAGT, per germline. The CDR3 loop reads CASSDDEQATYGYTF. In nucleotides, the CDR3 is TGTGCCAGCAGTGACGATGAACAGGCGACCTATGGCTACACCTTC.

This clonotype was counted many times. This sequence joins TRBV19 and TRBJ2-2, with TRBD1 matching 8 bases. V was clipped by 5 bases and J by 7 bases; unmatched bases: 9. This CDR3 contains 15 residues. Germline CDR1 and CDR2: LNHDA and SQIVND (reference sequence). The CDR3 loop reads CASSPGTGPYGELFF. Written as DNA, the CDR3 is TGTGCCAGTAGTCCCGGGACAGGACCCTACGGGGAGCTGTTTTTT.

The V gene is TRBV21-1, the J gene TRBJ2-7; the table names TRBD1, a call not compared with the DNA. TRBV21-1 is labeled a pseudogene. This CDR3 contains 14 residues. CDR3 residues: CASSKVGQTYEQYF. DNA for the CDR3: TGTGCCAGCAGCAAAGTCGGACAGACCTACGAGCAGTACTTC.

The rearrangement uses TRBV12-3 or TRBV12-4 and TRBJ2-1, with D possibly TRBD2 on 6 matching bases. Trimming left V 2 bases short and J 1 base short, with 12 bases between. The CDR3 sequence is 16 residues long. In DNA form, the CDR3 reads TGTGCCAGCAGTTTACTCGGGACTCTTTCCTACAATGAGCAGTTCTTC. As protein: CASSLLGTLSYNEQFF.

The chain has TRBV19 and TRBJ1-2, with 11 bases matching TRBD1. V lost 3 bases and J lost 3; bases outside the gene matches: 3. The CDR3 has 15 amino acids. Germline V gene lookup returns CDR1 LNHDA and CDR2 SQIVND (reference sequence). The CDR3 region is CASSIRDRGYYGYTF. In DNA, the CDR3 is TGTGCCAGTAGTATCCGGGACAGGGGGTACTATGGCTACACCTTC.

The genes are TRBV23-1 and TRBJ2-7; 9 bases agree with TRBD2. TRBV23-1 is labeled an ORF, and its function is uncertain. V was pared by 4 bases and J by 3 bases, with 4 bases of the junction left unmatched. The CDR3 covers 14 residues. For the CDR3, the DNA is TGCGCCAGCAGTCGGAGTAGCGGGAGCTACGAGCAGTACTTC. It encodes CASSRSSGSYEQYF.

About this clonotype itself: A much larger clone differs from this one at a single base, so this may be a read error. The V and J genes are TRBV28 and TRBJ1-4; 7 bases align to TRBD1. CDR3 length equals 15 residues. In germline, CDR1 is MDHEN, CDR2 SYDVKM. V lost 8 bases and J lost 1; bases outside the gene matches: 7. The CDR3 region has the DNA TGTGCCAGCGTTGAGGGACAGCTAACTAATGAAAAACTGTTTTTT. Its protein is CASVEGQLTNEKLFF. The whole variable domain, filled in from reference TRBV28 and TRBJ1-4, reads DVKVTQSSRYLVKRTGEKVFLECVQDMDHENMFWYRQDPGLGLRLIYFSYDVKMKEKGDIPEGYSVSREKKERFSLILESASTNQTSMYLCASVEGQLTNEKLFFGSGTQLSVL.

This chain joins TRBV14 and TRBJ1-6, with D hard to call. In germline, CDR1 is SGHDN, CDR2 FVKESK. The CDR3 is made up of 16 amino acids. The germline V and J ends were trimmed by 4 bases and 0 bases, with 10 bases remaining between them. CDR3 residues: CASSPPGSSYNSPLHF. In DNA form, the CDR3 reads TGTGCCAGCAGCCCTCCGGGGAGCTCCTATAATTCACCCCTCCACTTT.

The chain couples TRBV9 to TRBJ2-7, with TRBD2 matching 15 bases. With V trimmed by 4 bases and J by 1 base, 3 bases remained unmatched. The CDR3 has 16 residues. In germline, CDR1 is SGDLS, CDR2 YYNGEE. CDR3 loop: CASSPGTSGRSYEQYF. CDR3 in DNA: TGTGCCAGCAGCCCAGGGACTAGCGGGAGGTCCTACGAGCAGTACTTC.

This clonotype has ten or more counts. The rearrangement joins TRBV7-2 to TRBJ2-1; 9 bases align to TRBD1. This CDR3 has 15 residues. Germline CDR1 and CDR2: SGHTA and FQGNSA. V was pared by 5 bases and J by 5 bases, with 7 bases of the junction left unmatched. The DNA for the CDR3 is TGTGCCAGCAGCCAAGTCAGGACAGGGGACAATGAGCAGTTCTTC. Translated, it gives CASSQVRTGDNEQFF.